This T cell receptor (beta chain) derives from a study of CD8 T cells in ankylosing spondylitis (TCRdb year 2017). About the investigation overall: The study set out to find disease-linked TCR variants by profiling T cell receptor beta repertoires in ankylosing spondylitis patients and healthy donors. The full study cohort was made up of about 25 ankylosing spondylitis patients and roughly 100 healthy donors. Peripheral blood samples were taken, and synovial fluid was additionally collected from ankylosing spondylitis patients.

These reads were obtained on an Illumina HiSeq 2500. Quantitative 5'-RACE with molecular barcodes was used to prepare TCR beta libraries. Per the authors' processing: To identify disease-linked TCR variants, a new computational method was used, one built on a probabilistic model of VDJ rearrangement. TCRdb reanalyzed the raw reads on its own, using fastp at Q25 for trimming and MiXCR for clone calling, and kept in-frame beta chains. All rows with the same CDR3 protein become a single entry with the most common DNA and genes. TCRdb assigned the V and J calls; the authors' analysis was not used. Recorded for this sample are approximately 250,000 distinct CDR3 sequences; 7.5% to 9.5% of them occurred a single time. The top ten clonotypes cover 4.8% of the sample. This clonotype was counted at least ten times. Which antigen it targets is not known. No base-level quality is on record; no much larger clone is a single base apart.

Overall results and qualifications from the work: Some of the motif variants had been reported before in the synovial fluid and blood of reactive arthritis patients, a finding that suggests common disease-initiation mechanisms. Significant enrichment of the disease-linked clones was reported in matched synovial fluid samples from ankylosing spondylitis patients. Blood from ankylosing spondylitis patients appeared to be characterized by a TCR beta motif composed of about eight highly homologous amino acid variants. In peripheral blood, the disease-linked clones were found at relatively low frequencies and had a CD8+ phenotype.

V and J are truncated by 2 bases and 1 base respectively, leaving an intervening sequence of 10 bases. Its CDR3 holds 15 amino acids, cysteine through phenylalanine. The CDR3 DNA has 45 bases and is translated from base 1. CDR1 is given as ENHRY and CDR2 as SYGVKD, both from the germline V gene. Source material: blood, either unsorted or a sorted T cell fraction (not recorded which). The sequence is built from TRBV10-3 and TRBJ2-3; the D call could be TRBD1 or TRBD2, with each sharing 5 bases. This TCR came from a female donor with ankylosing spondylitis or in good health (not recorded which). The CDR3 sequence is CAISEEGLGTDTQYF. The nucleotide sequence reads TGTGCCATCAGTGAGGAGGGGCTGGGCACAGATACGCAGTATTTT.